This TCR beta chain was observed in a study of blood T cell repertoires in COVID-19. This CDR3 region has 11 residues. V gave up 3 bases and J gave up 9 bases, with 8 bases separating them. The V gene's germline CDR1 is ENHRY and CDR2 SYGVKD. As handled by the study authors: Estimates of nucleated cell counts were drawn from the amplification of reference gene primers. Method: immunoSEQ multiplex PCR; TCRdb's copy keeps in-frame clones and lacks some. V and J calls and clone size are as listed in that table; D and trimming were resolved from the DNA. Of 150,000 or so clones listed, roughly 87% are singletons. During the 2 weeks before they entered the study, exposed participants had met someone with a PCR-confirmed or clinician-diagnosed COVID-19 case.

This receptor was taken from a woman in her forties who had been exposed to COVID-19. Sequenced sample: PBMCs or T cells enriched from blood (not recorded which). This chain uses TRBV10-3 with TRBJ1-1; weak D call: TRBD1 (5 bases). The CDR3 coding sequence is TGTGCCATCAGTGAAAAGGGGCAAGCTTTCTTT. Protein sequence: CAISEKGQAFF.